The entry below describes one T cell receptor (beta chain). The target antigen is unknown. Primers: 60 Vbeta forward and 13 Jbeta reverse. Clones were read by immunoSEQ multiplex PCR, and TCRdb kept only the in-frame ones, dropping some. The sample records approximately 76,000 clones, 73% being singletons. This sample is drawn from a study of cytomegalovirus exposure and HLA in healthy donors. The overall study: Genotyping showed roughly 83% of 398 donors falling in the Caucasian-associated ancestry cluster. Findings and caveats of the study: In vitro checks showed that a few CMV-associated chains really do target CMV antigens. In a later analysis, productive TCRs from donors in an Asian-associated ancestry cluster reportedly carried fewer N-insertions than the cohort mean.

Between the trimmed V and J ends, which lost 0 bases and 5 bases, there was a span of 8 bases. This CDR3 has 14 amino acids. Germline V lookup: CDR1 LGHNA, CDR2 YSLEER. The rearrangement joins TRBV4-3 to TRBJ2-1; D is unresolved. Sequencing used PBMCs. The receptor's source is a woman in her 40s in good health and CMV-seropositive. This CDR3 reads CASSQDTTNNEQFF. The DNA for the CDR3 is TGCGCCAGCAGCCAAGATACAACCAACAATGAGCAGTTCTTC.